The present T cell receptor (beta chain) was sequenced within a study of blood T cells in healthy people across ages. The CDR3 has 16 amino acids. The V gene's germline CDR1 is SEHNR and CDR2 FQNEAQ (reference sequence). V dropped 4 bases and J dropped 2; count of bases not matched to a gene: 6. Primers used in a second PCR of about 6 to 11 cycles were a sample-barcoded 5' primer and a J-beta primer mix. The template-switch adaptor was a 5' adaptor with 12 random nucleotides. It tagged each cDNA molecule. From the 5' RACE reads, TCRdb called clonotypes with MiXCR, one entry per CDR3 protein. The sample holds 1.5 million to 2 million distinct CDR3 sequences, about 30% seen once. At least 6.5 million PBMCs were isolated per sample.

Sequencing was performed on blood. This clonotype was sampled from a woman under 40 in good health. The chain carries TRBV7-9 and TRBJ2-1, with TRBD2 identical over 9 bases. CDR3 DNA sequence: TGTGCCAGCAGCTCGATAGCGGGGGACACCTACAATGAGCAGTTCTTC. Its translation: CASSSIAGDTYNEQFF.